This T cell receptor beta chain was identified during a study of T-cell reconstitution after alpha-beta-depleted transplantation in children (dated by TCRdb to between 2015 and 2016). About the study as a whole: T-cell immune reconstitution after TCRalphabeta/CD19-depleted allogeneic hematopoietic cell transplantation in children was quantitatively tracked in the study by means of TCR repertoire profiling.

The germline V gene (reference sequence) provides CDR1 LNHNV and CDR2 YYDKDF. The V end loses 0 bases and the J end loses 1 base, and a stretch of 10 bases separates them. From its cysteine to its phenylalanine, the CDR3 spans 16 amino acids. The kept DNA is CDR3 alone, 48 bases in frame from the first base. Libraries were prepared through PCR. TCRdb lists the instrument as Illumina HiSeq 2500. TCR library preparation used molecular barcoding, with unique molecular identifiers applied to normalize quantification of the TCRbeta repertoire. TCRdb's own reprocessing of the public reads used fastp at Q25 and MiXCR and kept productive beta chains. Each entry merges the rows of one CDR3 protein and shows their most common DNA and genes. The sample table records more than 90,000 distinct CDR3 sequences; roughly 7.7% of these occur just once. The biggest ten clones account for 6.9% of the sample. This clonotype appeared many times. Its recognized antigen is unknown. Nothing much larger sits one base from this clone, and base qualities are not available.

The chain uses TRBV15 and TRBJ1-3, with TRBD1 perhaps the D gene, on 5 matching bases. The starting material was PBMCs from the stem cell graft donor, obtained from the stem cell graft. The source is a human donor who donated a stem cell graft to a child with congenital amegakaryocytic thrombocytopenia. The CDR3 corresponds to CATSRDTGVSGNTIYF. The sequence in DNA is TGTGCCACCAGCAGAGATACAGGAGTATCTGGAAACACCATATATTTT.